These 5 T cell receptor beta chains came from one sample sequenced in a study of blood T cell repertoires in COVID-19. The protocol was immunoSEQ multiplex PCR, while the TCRdb copy is restricted to in-frame clones and leaves out a portion. The table lists 400,000 or so clones, about 90% of them singletons. Sequencing input: peripheral blood. These receptors all stem from a man in his late teens or twenties with COVID-19, enrolled during active disease.

The gene calls are TRBV14 and TRBJ2-5, with D tentatively TRBD1 (6 bases). Trimming cost V 4 bases and J 4 bases, with 10 bases left between them. The CDR3 runs to 13 residues. Germline V gene lookup returns CDR1 SGHDN and CDR2 FVKESK. CDR3 in DNA: TGTGCCAGCAGCCGACAGGTTATAGAGACCCAGTACTTC. Translated: CASSRQVIETQYF.

V usage is TRBV20-1 and J usage is TRBJ2-3, with D possibly being TRBD2 (7 bases). Germline V gene lookup returns CDR1 DFQATT and CDR2 SNEGSKA (reference sequence). The V gene lost 3 bases and the J gene lost 6 bases, with 19 bases spanning the gap. The CDR3 consists of 15 residues. CDR3 nucleotide sequence: TGCAGTGCTAGTCCCCAAGGGGGGGCCGCGGATACGCAGTATTTT. It codes for CSASPQGGAADTQYF.

This clone showed up just a few times. The chain recombines TRBV7-2 with TRBJ2-3, with D unclear. CDR1 is SGHTA and CDR2 is FQGNSA in the germline V gene. Trimming left V 3 bases short and J 10 bases short, with 8 bases between. There are 11 residues in the CDR3. The CDR3 bases are TGTGCCAGCAGCTTTTACTTCGCGCAGTATTTT. This translates into CASSFYFAQYF.

This chain links TRBV2 with TRBJ2-3; no definite D call. The germline CDR1 and CDR2 sequences are SNHLY and FYNNEI. This CDR3 contains 13 residues. V was pared by 5 bases and J by 6 bases, with 12 bases between. The CDR3: CASSNLERDTQYF. For the CDR3, the DNA is TGTGCCAGCAGTAACCTCGAGAGGGATACGCAGTATTTT.

V is TRBV5-8 and J is TRBJ2-5; 9 bases map to TRBD1. The germline V gene encodes CDR1 SGHTS and CDR2 YDEGEE. The trim removed 1 base at V and 4 bases at J, leaving 11 bases unmatched. The CDR3 length is 17 residues. CDR3 sequence: CASSLFTGTGLRETQYF. CDR3 sequence (DNA): TGTGCCAGCAGCTTGTTCACTGGGACAGGGCTCCGAGAGACCCAGTACTTC. Combining the CDR3 with reference TRBV5-8 and TRBJ2-5 gives the whole variable domain EAGVTQSPTHLIKTRGQQATLRCSPISGHTSVYWYQQALGLGLQFLLWYDEGEERNRGNFPPRFSGRQFPNYSSELNVNALELEDSALYLCASSLFTGTGLRETQYFGPGTRLLVL.